The source of this T cell receptor (beta chain) is a study of T cells in Graves' hyperthyroidism and ophthalmopathy. General study findings and limits: Stable hyperthyroidism was separated from ophthalmopathy by a model based on 13 V-J features.

The CDR3 extends over 15 amino acids. Germline V lookup: CDR1 SGHKS, CDR2 YYEKEE (reference sequence). V lost 1 base, J lost 5 bases, and 13 bases lay in between. Using RNA transcripts as the source, TCR beta CDR3 regions were amplified. First-round RT-PCR of the TCR CDR3 relied on the HTBI primer set. One entry per CDR3 protein, called by TCRdb with MiXCR from the multiplex PCR reads. The sample shows hundreds of thousands of distinct CDR3 sequences, 13% to 15% of them seen only once. This clonotype was counted ten times or more. Its specificity is not known. This receptor was obtained from a woman aged 45-65 years with Graves' ophthalmopathy. The sequenced material came from blood. The rearrangement uses TRBV5-5 and TRBJ2-1; D may be TRBD1 (7 bases). The CDR3 DNA reads as TGTGCCAGCAGCTTGTCGGCCAGGGGGGACAATGAGCAGTTCTTC. It translates to CASSLSARGDNEQFF.